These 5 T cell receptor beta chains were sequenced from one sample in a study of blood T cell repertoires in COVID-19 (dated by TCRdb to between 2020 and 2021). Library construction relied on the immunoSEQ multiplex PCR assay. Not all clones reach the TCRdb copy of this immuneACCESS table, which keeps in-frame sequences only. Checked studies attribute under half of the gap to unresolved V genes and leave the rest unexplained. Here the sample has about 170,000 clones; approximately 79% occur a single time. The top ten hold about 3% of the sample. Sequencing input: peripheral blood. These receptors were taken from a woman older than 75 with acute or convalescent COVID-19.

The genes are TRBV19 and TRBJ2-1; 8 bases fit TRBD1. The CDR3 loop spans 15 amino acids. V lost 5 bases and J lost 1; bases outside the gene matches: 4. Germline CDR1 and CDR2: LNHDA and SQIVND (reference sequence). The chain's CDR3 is CASSFRDRSYNEQFF. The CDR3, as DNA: TGTGCCAGTAGTTTCCGGGACAGGTCCTACAATGAGCAGTTCTTC.

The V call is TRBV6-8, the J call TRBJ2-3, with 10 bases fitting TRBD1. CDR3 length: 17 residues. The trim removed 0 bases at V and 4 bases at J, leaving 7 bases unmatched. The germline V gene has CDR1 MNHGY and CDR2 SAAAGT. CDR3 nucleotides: TGTGCCAGCAGTTACTCGATTGCGACAGGGGGCCCAGATACGCAGTATTTT. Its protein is CASSYSIATGGPDTQYF.

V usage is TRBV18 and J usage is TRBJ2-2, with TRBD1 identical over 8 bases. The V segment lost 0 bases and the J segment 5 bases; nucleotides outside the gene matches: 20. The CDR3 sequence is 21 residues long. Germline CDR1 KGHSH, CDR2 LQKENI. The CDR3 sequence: CASSPPVSRTGQSYGTGELFF. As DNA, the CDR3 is TGTGCCAGCTCACCACCTGTCAGTCGGACAGGGCAATCCTATGGGACCGGGGAGCTGTTTTTT.

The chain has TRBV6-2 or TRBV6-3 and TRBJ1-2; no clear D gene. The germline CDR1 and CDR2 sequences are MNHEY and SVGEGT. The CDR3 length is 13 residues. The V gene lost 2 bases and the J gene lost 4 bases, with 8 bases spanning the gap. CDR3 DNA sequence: TGTGCCAGCAGTTACGGCGGCTTCTATGGCTACACCTTC. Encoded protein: CASSYGGFYGYTF.

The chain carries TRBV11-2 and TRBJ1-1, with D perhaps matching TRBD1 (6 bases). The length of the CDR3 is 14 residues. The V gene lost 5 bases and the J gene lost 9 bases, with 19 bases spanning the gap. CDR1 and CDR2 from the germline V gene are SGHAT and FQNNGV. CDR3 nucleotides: TGTGCCAGCAGCCTCCTCGAGGATACAGGGAAAGCTTTCTTT. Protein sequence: CASSLLEDTGKAFF.